This T cell receptor beta chain derives from a study of response to subunit inactivated influenza vaccine. Whole-study findings and limits: Authors proposed each seasonal influenza vaccination draws in few new T cells.

CDR3 size: 13 residues. Per germline, CDR1 SNHLY and CDR2 FYNNEI. Deletions cut 8 bases from V and 4 bases from J, with 13 bases between. TCRdb called the RT-PCR reads again in MiXCR, with one record for every CDR3 protein. The data hold about 610,000 distinct CDR3 sequences, with around 15% observed a single time. In this sample, this clonotype turned up many times. The target antigen is unknown. V usage is TRBV2 and J usage is TRBJ2-3; D gene ambiguous. The source of this sequence is a man aged 50-60 years who received an inactivated influenza vaccine. Specimen: PBMCs from blood, collected about 12 days after vaccination. The CDR3 sequence is CASSLSLADTQYF. The CDR3 DNA sequence: TGTGCCAGCTCCCTCTCACTGGCAGATACGCAGTATTTT.